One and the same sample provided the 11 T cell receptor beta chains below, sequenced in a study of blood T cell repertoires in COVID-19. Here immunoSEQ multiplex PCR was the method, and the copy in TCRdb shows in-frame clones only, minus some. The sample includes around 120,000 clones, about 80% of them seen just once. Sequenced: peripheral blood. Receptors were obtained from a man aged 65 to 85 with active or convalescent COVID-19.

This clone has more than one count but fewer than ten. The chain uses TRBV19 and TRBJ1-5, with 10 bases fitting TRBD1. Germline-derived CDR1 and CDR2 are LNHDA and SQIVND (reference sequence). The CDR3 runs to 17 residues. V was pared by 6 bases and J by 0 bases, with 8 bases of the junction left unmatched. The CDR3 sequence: CASSPTGGTYSNQPQHF. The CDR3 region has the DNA TGTGCCAGTAGCCCGACAGGGGGCACATATAGCAATCAGCCCCAGCATTTT.

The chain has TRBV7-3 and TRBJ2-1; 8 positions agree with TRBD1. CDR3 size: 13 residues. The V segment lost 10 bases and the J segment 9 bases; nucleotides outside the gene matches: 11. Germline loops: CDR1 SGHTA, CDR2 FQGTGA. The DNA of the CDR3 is TGTGCCACCTCTTCCCAGGGGGCGGCTGAGCAGTTCTTC. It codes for CATSSQGAAEQFF. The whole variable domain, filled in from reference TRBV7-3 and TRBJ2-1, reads GAGVSQTPSNKVTEKGKYVELRCDPISGHTALYWYRQSLGQGPEFLIYFQGTGAADDSGLPNDRFFAVRPEGSVSTLKIQRTERGDSAVYLCATSSQGAAEQFFGPGTRLTVL.

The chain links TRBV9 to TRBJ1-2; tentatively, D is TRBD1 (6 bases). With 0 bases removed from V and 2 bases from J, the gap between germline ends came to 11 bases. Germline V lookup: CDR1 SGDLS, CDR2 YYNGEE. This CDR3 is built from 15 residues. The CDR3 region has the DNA TGTGCCAGCAGCGTAGGAGGAGGACAGAACTATGGCTACACCTTC. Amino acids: CASSVGGGQNYGYTF.

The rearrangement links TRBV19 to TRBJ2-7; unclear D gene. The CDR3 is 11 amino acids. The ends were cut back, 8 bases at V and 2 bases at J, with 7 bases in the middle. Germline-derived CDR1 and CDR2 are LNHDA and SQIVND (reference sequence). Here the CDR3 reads CASGDTYEQYF. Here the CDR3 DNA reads TGTGCCAGTGGTGACACCTACGAGCAGTACTTC.

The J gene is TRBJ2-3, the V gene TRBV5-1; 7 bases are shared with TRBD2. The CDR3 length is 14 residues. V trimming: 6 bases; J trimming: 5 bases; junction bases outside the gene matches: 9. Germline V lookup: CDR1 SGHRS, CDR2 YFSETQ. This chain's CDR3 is CASMGGSLLDTQYF. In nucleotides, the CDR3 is TGCGCCAGCATGGGCGGGAGCCTCCTAGATACGCAGTATTTT.

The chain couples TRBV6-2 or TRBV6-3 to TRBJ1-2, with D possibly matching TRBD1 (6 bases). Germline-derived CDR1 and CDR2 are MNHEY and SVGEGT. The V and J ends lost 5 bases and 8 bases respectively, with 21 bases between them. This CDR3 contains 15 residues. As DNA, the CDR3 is TGTGCCAGCAGTGACCGCCGGACAGCCGGCTGGGGCTACACCTTC. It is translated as CASSDRRTAGWGYTF.

CDR3 nucleotides: TGTGCCAGCAGCTTGACAGGGAGCAATCAGCCCCAGCATTTT. Translating gives CASSLTGSNQPQHF. This sequence joins TRBV9 and TRBJ1-5; 7 bases map to TRBD1. The V gene end was trimmed by 4 bases and the J gene end by 1 base; junction bases not matched to a gene: 2. CDR1 SGDLS and CDR2 YYNGEE come from the germline V gene. This CDR3 contains 14 residues.

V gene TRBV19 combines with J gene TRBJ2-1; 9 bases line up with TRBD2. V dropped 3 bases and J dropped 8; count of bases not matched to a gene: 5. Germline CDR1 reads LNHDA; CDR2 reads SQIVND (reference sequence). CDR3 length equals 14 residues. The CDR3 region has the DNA TGTGCCAGTAGTATTAGCGGGAGTTCGGATGAGCAGTTCTTC. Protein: CASSISGSSDEQFF.

The CDR3 nucleotides read TGTGCCAGCAGCCAATTCCGCGGTCCAGATACGCAGTATTTT. It specifies CASSQFRGPDTQYF. The rearrangement links TRBV14 to TRBJ2-3; D remains unclear. From germline, CDR1 is SGHDN and CDR2 FVKESK. The CDR3 sequence is 14 residues long. Trimming took off 2 bases at V and 4 bases at J, with 10 bases between the two ends.

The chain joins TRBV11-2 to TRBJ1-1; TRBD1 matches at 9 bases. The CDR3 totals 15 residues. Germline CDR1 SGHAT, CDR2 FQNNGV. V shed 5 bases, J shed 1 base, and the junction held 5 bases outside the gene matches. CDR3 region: CASSKRTGENTEAFF. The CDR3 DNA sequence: TGTGCCAGCAGCAAACGGACAGGGGAGAACACTGAAGCTTTCTTT.

Here the CDR3 reads CASSLGTGISYEQYF. The DNA of the CDR3 is TGTGCCAGCAGCTTAGGGACAGGGATCAGCTACGAGCAGTACTTC. The genes are TRBV5-6 and TRBJ2-7; 9 bases line up with TRBD1. From germline, CDR1 is SGHDT and CDR2 YYEEEE. The CDR3 contains 15 residues. The ends lost 2 bases at V and 3 bases at J; junction bases unmatched: 6.